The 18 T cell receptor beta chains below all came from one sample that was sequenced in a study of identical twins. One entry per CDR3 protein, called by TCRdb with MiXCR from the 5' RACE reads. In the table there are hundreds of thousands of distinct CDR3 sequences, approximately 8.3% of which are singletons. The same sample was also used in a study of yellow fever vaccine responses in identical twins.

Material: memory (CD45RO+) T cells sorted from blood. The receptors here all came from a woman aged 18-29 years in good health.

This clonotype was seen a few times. The CDR3 region has the DNA TGTGCCAGCAGCGTCGGGGTCCCAGATACGCAGTATTTT. Its translation is CASSVGVPDTQYF. V gene TRBV9 combines with J gene TRBJ2-3, with D perhaps matching TRBD2 (5 bases). Trimming took 2 bases from V and 4 from J, leaving 8 bases between them. This CDR3 is 13 amino acids long. Germline CDR1 SGDLS, CDR2 YYNGEE.

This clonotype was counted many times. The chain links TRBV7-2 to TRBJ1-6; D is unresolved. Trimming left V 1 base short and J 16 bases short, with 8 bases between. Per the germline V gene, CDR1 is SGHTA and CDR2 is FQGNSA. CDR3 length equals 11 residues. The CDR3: CASSLGQYLHF. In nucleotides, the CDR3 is TGTGCCAGCAGCTTAGGGCAGTATCTCCACTTT.

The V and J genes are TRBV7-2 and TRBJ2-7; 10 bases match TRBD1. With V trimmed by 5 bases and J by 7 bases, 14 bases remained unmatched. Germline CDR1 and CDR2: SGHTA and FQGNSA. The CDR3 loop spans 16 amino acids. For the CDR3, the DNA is TGTGCCAGCAGCCCCGGGACAGGGGACGGTTTGGCAGAGCAGTACTTC. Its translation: CASSPGTGDGLAEQYF.

CDR3 DNA sequence: TGCAGTGCTAGCAGGGGCAACTTTGGCGATACGCAGTATTTT. Translating it yields CSASRGNFGDTQYF. The V gene is TRBV20-1, the J gene TRBJ2-3; D perhaps matches TRBD1 (6 bases). Germline V gives CDR1 DFQATT, CDR2 SNEGSKA (reference sequence). V lost 3 bases and J lost 6, with 16 bases in between. The CDR3 totals 14 residues.

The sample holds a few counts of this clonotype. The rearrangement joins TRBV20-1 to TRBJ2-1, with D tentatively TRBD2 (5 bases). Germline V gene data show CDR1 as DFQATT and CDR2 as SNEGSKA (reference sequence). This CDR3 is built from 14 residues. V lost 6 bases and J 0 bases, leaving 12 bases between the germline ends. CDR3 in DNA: TGCAGTGCCTTAGCGCCCAGCTCCTACAATGAGCAGTTCTTC. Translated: CSALAPSSYNEQFF.

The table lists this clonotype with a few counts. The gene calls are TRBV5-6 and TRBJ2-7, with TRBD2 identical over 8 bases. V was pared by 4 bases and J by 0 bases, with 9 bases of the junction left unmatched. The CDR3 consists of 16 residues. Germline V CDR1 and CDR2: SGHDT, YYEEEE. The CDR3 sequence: CASSRQISGSSYEQYF. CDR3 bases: TGTGCCAGCAGCAGGCAAATCAGCGGGAGCTCCTACGAGCAGTACTTC.

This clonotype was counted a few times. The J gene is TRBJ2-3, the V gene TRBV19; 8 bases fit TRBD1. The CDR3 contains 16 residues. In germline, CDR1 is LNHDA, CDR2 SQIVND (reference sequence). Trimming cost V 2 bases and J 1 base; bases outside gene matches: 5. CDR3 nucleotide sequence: TGTGCCAGTAGTATACTACAGGGGGAGGGCACAGATACGCAGTATTTT. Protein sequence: CASSILQGEGTDTQYF.

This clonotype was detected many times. The CDR3 nucleotides are TGTGCCAGCAGTGAATCCCGGGACAGGTCCTACGAGCAGTACTTC. It is translated as CASSESRDRSYEQYF. The chain has TRBV25-1 and TRBJ2-7, with 8 bases lining up with TRBD1. After removal of 1 base from V and 1 base from J, the junction contained 3 bases not matched to a gene. CDR3 length equals 15 residues. Germline assignment: CDR1 MGHDK and CDR2 SYGVNS.

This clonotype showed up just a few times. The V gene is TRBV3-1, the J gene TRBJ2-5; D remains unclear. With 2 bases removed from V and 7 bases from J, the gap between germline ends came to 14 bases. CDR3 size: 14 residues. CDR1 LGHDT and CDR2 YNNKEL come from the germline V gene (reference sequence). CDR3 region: CASSQPTRAGTQYF. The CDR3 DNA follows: TGTGCCAGCAGCCAACCGACCCGGGCTGGGACCCAGTACTTC.

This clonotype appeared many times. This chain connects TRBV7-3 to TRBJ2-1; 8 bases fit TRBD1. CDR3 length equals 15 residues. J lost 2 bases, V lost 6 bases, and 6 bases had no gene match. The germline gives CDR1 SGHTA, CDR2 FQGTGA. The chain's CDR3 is CASSLSGGAYNEQFF. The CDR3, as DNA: TGTGCCAGCAGTTTATCAGGGGGCGCCTACAATGAGCAGTTCTTC.

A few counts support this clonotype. CDR3 protein: CASSQESWSSYNEQFF. As DNA, the CDR3 is TGTGCCAGCAGCCAAGAAAGCTGGAGCTCCTACAATGAGCAGTTCTTC. V usage is TRBV4-2 and J usage is TRBJ2-1; D is ambiguous. Germline V gives CDR1 LGHNA, CDR2 YNFKEQ. Trimming removed 0 bases from V and 0 bases from J, with 9 bases in between. The CDR3 is made up of 16 amino acids.

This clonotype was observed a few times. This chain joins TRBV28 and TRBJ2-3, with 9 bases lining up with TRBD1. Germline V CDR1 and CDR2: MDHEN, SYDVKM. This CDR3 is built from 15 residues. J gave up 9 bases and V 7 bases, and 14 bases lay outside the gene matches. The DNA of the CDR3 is TGTGCCAGCACCACCGGGACAGGGCGTTGGGGGACGCAGTATTTT. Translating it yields CASTTGTGRWGTQYF.

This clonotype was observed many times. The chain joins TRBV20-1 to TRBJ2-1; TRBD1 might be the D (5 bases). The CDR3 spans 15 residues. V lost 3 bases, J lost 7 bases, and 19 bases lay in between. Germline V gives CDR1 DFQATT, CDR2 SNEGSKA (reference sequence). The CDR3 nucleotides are TGCAGTGCTAGGCCCCCCGGTGGGCAGGGAAATGAGCAGTTCTTC. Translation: CSARPPGGQGNEQFF.

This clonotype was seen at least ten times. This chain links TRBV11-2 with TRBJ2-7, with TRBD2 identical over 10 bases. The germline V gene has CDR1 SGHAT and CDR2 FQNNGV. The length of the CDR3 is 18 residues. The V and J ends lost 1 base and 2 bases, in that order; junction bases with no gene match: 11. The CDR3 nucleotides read TGTGCCAGCAGCTTAGTGGGTCTTGGGACTAGCGCCGCCTACGAGCAGTACTTC. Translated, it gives CASSLVGLGTSAAYEQYF.

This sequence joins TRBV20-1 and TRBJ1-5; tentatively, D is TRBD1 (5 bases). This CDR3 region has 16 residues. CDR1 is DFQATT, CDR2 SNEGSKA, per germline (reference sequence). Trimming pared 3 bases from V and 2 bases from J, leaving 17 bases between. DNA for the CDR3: TGCAGTGCTAGTAGGGGTGGGGCAATAGGCAATCAGCCCCAGCATTTT. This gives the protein CSASRGGAIGNQPQHF.

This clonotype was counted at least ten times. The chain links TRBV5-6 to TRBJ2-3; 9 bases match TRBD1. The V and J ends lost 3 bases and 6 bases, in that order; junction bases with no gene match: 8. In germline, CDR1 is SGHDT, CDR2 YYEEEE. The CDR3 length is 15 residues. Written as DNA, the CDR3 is TGTGCCAGCAGCTCTGGACAGGGGTGGGGTGATACGCAGTATTTT. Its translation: CASSSGQGWGDTQYF.

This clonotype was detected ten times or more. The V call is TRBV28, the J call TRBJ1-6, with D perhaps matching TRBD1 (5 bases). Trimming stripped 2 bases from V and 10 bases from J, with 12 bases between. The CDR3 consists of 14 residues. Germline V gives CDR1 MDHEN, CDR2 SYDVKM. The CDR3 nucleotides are TGTGCCAGCAGTTTACCCCATTGGGGGTCACCCCTCCACTTT. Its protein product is CASSLPHWGSPLHF.

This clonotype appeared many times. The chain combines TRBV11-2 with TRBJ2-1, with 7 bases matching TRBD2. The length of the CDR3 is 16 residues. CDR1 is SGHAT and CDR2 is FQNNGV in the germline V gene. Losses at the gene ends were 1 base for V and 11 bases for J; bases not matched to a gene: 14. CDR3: CASSLVPIGRGSQQFF. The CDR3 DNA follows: TGTGCCAGCAGCTTAGTACCCATTGGGAGGGGAAGTCAGCAGTTCTTC.